This T cell receptor beta chain was documented in a study of cytomegalovirus exposure and HLA in healthy donors. Germline V gene data show CDR1 as MDHEN and CDR2 as SYDVKM. The CDR3 contains 15 residues. Trimming took off 3 bases at V and 3 bases at J, with 12 bases between the two ends. PCR used 60 Vbeta primers and 13 Jbeta primers. Using immunoSEQ multiplex PCR, the repertoire was profiled, and TCRdb retains in-frame clones only, with some absent. The sample carries some 150,000 clones, approximately 87% recorded once. Study-wide points: Fewer than 200 TCR beta chains were listed as cytomegalovirus-associated. An Asian-associated ancestry cluster reportedly showed fewer N-insertions than the roughly 670-donor mean in a later analysis.

This clone was counted a few times. No antigen is known for it. The source of this sequence is a man between 35 and 55 years old in good health and CMV-seronegative. Sequencing was carried out using PBMCs. This chain connects TRBV28 to TRBJ1-5, with D tentatively TRBD1 (5 bases). This chain's CDR3 is CASSFSDSLNQPQHF. The CDR3 DNA reads as TGTGCCAGCAGTTTCTCCGACAGCCTCAATCAGCCCCAGCATTTT.